This T cell receptor beta chain emerged from a study of T cells in localized non-small cell lung cancer (TCRdb year 2020). Background for the entire study: The study examined T cell repertoires in a few hundred patients with early-stage NSCLC and compared tumors with uninvolved tumor-adjacent lungs. A mean age of roughly 64 years was recorded for the NSCLC patients, of whom 129 were male and around 100 were female. The cohort comprised approximately 240 treatment-naïve NSCLC patients with resected, localized lung tumors. What the authors observed across the whole study: The highest T cell clonality was observed in uninvolved tumor-adjacent lung, where clonality exceeded that of tumor, suggesting that antigenic responses were more focused in uninvolved tumor-adjacent lung. Of the top 100 tumor clones, a median of 57 were detected in paired uninvolved adjacent lung; around 30 were also among that lung's top 100. Higher blood T cell density associated with longer overall survival, while higher adjacent-lung clonality associated with shorter survival. Multi-region tumor sequencing was not performed, so intratumor heterogeneity could not be excluded. Because of the exploratory design, TCR variables were selected using unadjusted p-values without false-discovery rate correction.

At diagnosis, peripheral blood, uninvolved tumor-adjacent lung and tumor were collected and were preserved as a mix of fresh-frozen and FFPE material. For TCR repertoire profiling, the blood samples were analyzed as peripheral blood mononuclear cells. The CDR3 covers 14 residues, taking in both the cysteine and the phenylalanine. Only the CDR3 part of the read is kept: 42 bases, read in frame from the first base. The V end loses 0 bases and the J end loses 5 bases, and a stretch of 12 bases separates them. From the germline V gene (reference sequence), CDR1 is SGHKS and CDR2 is YYEKEE. The immunoSEQ Assay was used to sequence TCR beta CDR3 regions from DNA. The authors processed their data as follows. T cell density was computed as TCR beta template counts normalized to usable DNA estimated by amplifying housekeeping genes. Richness was estimated using the preseqR package, with extrapolation to 400,000 templates for PBMC samples and to 120,000 templates for tissue samples. Clonality was taken to be one minus Pielou's evenness. Differential abundance testing on productive amino-acid clonotypes, with a minimum total count of 5 and an alpha of 0.1, was used to identify tissue-enriched TCRs. The Jaccard Index and the Morisita Overlap Index were used to measure repertoire overlap between compartments. GLIPH clustered TCR beta CDR3s with public tetramer-defined viral CDR3s; viral motifs required at least three viral sequences plus V-gene enrichment. This is the immuneACCESS table as TCRdb keeps it, with only in-frame sequences that have V and J called. A part of the clones is gone; compared with another copy, unresolved V genes explain less than half, and the rest is unexplained. V and J calls and clone size come straight from that table; D and trimming were deduced from the DNA. The sample table holds tens of thousands of clones, of which 80% were seen once. The ten largest clones capture 9.5% of the sample.

Worth noting for this clone: Its antigen specificity is not known. The record has no base qualities; no much larger clone is one base away.

This TCR was recovered from a female donor older than 55 with stage I lung adenocarcinoma. Sequenced here: peripheral blood, sampled before any cancer treatment. The V gene is TRBV5-5 and the J gene is TRBJ2-7; the D gene is not confidently resolved. The nucleotide sequence is given as TGTGCCAGCAGCTTGGGATTGGGAACGAACGAGCAGTACTTC. It specifies CASSLGLGTNEQYF.